The clone carrying this T cell receptor beta chain occurred many times. Compared with germline, one end of the junction differs, possibly owing to a read error. A second 7 to 11 cycle PCR used barcoded and J-beta primers. TCRdb fed the 5' RACE reads into MiXCR, producing one record per CDR3 protein. The table has roughly 1,800,000 distinct CDR3 sequences, about 49% seen once. CDR1 and CDR2 from the germline V gene are SGHRS and YFSETQ. There are 16 residues in the CDR3. This entry belongs to a study of blood T cells in healthy people across ages. This TCR was sampled from a woman in her 40s in good health. Sample: blood. The chain joins TRBV5-1 to TRBJ2-3; 9 nucleotides match TRBD1. The CDR3 DNA follows: TGTGCCAGCAGCTTAGCTGGGACAGGGAGCACAGATACGCAGTATTTT. Translation: CASSLAGTGSTDTQYF.